This TCR beta chain was sequenced during a study of T cell responses to AZD1222 COVID-19 vaccine. Germline loops: CDR1 LNHDA, CDR2 SQIVND (reference sequence). The CDR3 runs to 18 residues. The V and J ends lost 5 bases and 3 bases respectively, with 23 bases between them. Here immunoSEQ multiplex PCR was the method, and the copy in TCRdb shows in-frame clones only, minus some. Of roughly 150,000 clones in the sample, 92% are singletons; the top ten hold 1.3% to 1.5%. The sequence came from an adult in good health. This rearrangement joins TRBV19 to TRBJ1-5; D may be TRBD1 (5 bases). Sequences were derived from peripheral blood, sampled on day 0 of AZD1222 vaccination. The CDR3 DNA sequence: TGTGCCAGTAGTCCCCGCGAGGGGCTATTGATTCCCAATCAGCCCCAGCATTTT. Protein product: CASSPREGLLIPNQPQHF. The entire variable domain, with the rest obtained from reference TRBV19 and TRBJ1-5, is as follows: DGGITQSPKYLFRKEGQNVTLSCEQNLNHDAMYWYRQDPGQGLRLIYYSQIVNDFQKGDIAEGYSVSREKKESFPLTVTSAQKNPTAFYLCASSPREGLLIPNQPQHFGDGTRLSIL.